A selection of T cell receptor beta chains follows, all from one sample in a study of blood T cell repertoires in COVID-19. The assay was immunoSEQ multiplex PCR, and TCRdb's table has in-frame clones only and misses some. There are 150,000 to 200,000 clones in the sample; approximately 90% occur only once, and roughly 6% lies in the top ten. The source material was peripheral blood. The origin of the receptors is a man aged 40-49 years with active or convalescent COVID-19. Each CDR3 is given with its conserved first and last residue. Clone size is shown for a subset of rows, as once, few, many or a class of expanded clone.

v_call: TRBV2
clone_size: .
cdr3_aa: CASSERGNTEAFF

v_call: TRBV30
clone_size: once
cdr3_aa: CAWGGSGSREQYF

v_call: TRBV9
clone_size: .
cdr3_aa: CASSAGSNTEAFF

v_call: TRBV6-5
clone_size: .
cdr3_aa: CASRNDRLTYEQYF

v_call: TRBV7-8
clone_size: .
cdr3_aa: CASSSPGAGGTGELFF

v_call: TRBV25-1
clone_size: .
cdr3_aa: CASSDPRQGTGSPLHF

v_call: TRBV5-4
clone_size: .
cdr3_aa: CASSPRLASEQFF

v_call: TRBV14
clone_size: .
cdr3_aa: CASSQDIGGFAFF

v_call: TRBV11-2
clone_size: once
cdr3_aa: CASSLTTGVGRELFF

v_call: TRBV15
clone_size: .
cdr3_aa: CATSQPGGGSPLHF

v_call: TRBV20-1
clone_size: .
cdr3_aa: CSASKDGSSYEQYF

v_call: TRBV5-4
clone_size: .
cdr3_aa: CASSLARETQYF

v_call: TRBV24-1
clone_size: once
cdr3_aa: CATSDLRSGPNTGELFF

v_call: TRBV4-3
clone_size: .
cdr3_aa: CASSRGGAGADTQYF

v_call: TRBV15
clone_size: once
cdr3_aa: CATSRPRWDTEAFF

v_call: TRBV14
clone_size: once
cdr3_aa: CASSQGRGTEKLFF

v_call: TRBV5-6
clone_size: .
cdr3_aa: CASSLRGAALAFF

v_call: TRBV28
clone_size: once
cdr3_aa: CASSPGQGGFQPQHF

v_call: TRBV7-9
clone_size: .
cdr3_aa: CASSLGQEVTDTQYF

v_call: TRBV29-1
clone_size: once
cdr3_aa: CSVGQNYGYTF

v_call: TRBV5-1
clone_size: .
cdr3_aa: CASSLVGQYSGANVLTF

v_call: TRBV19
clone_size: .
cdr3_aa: CASTVSHGVYGYTF

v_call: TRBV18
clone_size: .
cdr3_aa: CASSPGRTGELFF

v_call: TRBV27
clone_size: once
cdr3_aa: CASRLGGFLERNQPQHF

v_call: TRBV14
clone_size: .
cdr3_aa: CASSQVGRGGQKLFF

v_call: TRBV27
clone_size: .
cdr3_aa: CATGSAASGANVLTF

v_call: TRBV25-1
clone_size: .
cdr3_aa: CASSDPRGGGLWNSPLHF

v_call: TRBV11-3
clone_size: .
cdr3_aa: CASSSGGTNNEQFF

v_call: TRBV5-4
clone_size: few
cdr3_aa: CASSPGPGKGSGNTIYF

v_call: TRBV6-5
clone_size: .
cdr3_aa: CASSSQRQGTLHF

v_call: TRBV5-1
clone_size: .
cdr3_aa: CASSLAGGSQETQYF

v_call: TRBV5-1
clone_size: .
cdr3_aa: CASSFGQGGADTQYF

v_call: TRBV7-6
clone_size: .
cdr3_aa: CASSSSTGYNEQFF

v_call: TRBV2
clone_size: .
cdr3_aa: CASELQQDYEQYF

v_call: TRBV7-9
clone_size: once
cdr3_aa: CASSLVLGRDNEKLFF

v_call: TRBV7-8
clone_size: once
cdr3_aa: CASSITTGLLQFF

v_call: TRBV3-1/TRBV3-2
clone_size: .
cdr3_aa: CASSPTRQGNYGYTF

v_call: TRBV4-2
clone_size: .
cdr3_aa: CASSQEGSYGYTF

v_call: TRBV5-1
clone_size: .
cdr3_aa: CASSLHQGASYEQYF

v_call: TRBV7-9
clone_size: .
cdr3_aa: CASSLADGWIHF

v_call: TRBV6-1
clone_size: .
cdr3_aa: CASSEAGSRGGGYTF

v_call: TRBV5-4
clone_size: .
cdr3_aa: CASSPGDRSFYGYTF

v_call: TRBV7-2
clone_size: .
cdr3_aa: CASSLGMAQPQHF

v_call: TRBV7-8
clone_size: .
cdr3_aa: CASSFYEGETQYF

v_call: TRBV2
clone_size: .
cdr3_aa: CASSPTSGTQFF

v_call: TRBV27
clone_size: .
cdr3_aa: CASSSPVGGRNEQFF

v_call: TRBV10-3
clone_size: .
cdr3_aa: CAISEGTDLNYGYTF

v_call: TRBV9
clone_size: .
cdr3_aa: CASSVGMNTEAFF

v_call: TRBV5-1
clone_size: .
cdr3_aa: CASSAGRSSTNEKLFF

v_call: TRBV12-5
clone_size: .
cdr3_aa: CASGRTAEKGEQYF

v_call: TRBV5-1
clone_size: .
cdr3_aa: CASSGGQGADTQYF

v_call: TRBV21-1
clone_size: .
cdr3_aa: CASSKLGTDDEQYF

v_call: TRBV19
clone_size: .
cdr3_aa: CASSISGDSVYGYTF

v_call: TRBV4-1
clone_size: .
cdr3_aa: CASRNPGQGFSGANVLTF

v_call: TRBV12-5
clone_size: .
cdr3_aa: CASGLSQGATEAFF

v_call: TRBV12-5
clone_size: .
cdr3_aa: CASGLPETGGTEAFF

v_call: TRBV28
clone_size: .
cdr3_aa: CASTPSDTTDTQYF

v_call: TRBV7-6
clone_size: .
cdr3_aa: CASSLEGASLTGELFF

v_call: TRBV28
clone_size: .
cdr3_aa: CASNPGQGGQPQHF